This T cell receptor beta chain stems from a study of OX40 agonist ivuxolimab in advanced cancers. On the study more broadly: Three patients, one with hepatocellular carcinoma and two with cutaneous melanoma, achieved partial responses.

As regards this clone: Its target is unknown.

Here immunoSEQ multiplex PCR was the method, and the copy in TCRdb shows in-frame clones only, minus some. The sample records some 64,000 clones, approximately 86% being singletons. The CDR3 covers 15 residues. Looked up from germline, CDR1 is SGHNT and CDR2 is YENEEA. Trimming removed 5 bases at V and 1 base at J, with 14 bases between. Whole-study results and caveats: Dose levels from 0.1 to 3.0 mg/kg saw CD4+ and CD8+ blood T cells expand clonally by week 6. Averaging showed that CD8+ T cells had more expanded clones than CD4+ did.

The material was CD4+ or CD8+ T cells sorted from blood, obtained in a trial of the OX40 agonist ivuxolimab. The receptor comes from an adult with an advanced solid tumor such as melanoma, head and neck, liver or kidney cancer. The V call is TRBV11-3, the J call TRBJ1-1, with D unclear. CDR3 in amino acids: CASSPGGGPNTEAFF. In nucleotides, the CDR3 is TGTGCCAGCAGCCCCGGTGGTGGGCCGAACACTGAAGCTTTCTTT.